This T cell receptor beta chain was documented in a study of blood T cell repertoires in COVID-19. TCRdb's copy holds only in-frame clones and misses some; the assay was immunoSEQ multiplex PCR. The table has roughly 200,000 clones, around nine tenths seen once. This sequence was found in a man aged 45-65 years with COVID-19, enrolled during active disease. What was sequenced was peripheral blood.

In DNA form, the CDR3 reads TGTGCCAGCAGCCCCCTAGGGGGGGGCCTTACAGATACGCAGTATTTT. Its translation: CASSPLGGGLTDTQYF. The chain combines TRBV7-2 with TRBJ2-3; D perhaps matches TRBD2 (7 bases). Germline CDR1 SGHTA, CDR2 FQGNSA. Trimming left V 5 bases short and J 3 bases short, with 18 bases between. This CDR3 is built from 16 residues.